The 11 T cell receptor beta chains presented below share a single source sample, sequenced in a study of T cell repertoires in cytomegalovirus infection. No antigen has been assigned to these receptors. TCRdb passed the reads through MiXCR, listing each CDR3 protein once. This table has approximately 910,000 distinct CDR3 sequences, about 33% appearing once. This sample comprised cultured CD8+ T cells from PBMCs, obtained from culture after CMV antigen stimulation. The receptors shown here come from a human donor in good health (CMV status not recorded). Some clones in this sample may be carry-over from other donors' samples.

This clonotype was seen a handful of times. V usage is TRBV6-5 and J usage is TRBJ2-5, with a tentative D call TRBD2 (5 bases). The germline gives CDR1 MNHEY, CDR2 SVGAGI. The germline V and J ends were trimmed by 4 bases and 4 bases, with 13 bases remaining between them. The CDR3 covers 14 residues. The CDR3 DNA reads TGTGCCAGCAGTTCCCGGGGTTCGGGAGAGACCCAGTACTTC. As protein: CASSSRGSGETQYF.

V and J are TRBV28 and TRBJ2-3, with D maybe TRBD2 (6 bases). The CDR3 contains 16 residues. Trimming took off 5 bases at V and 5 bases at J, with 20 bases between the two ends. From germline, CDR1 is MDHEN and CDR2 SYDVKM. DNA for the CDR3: TGTGCCAGCAGTCCCCGCGGGGTGGGTCGCGGAGATACGCAGTATTTT. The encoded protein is CASSPRGVGRGDTQYF.

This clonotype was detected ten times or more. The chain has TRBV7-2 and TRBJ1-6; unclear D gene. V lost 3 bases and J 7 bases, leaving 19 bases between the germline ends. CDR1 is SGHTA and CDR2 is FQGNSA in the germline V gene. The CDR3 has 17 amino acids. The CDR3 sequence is CASSFESGPQENSPLHF. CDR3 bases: TGTGCCAGCAGCTTCGAATCCGGGCCCCAAGAGAATTCACCCCTCCACTTT. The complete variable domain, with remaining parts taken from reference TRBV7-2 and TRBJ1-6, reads GAGVSQSPSNKVTEKGKDVELRCDPISGHTALYWYRQSLGQGLEFLIYFQGNSAPDKSGLPSDRFSAERTGGSVSTLTIQRTQQEDSAVYLCASSFESGPQENSPLHFGNGTRLTVT.

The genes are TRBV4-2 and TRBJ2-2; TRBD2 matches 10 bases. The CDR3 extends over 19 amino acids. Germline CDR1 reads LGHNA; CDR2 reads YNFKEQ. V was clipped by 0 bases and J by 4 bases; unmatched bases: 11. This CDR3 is CASSQDPQPVAGGTGELFF. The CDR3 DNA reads TGTGCCAGCAGCCAAGACCCTCAGCCCGTAGCGGGGGGCACCGGGGAGCTGTTTTTT.

This chain's CDR3 is CASSEGVTGSITGELFF. CDR3 DNA sequence: TGTGCCAGCAGTGAGGGGGTAACAGGCTCCATCACCGGGGAGCTGTTTTTT. This chain uses TRBV6-1 with TRBJ2-2, with D tentatively TRBD1 or TRBD2 (5 bases each). Germline V gene lookup returns CDR1 MNHNS and CDR2 SASEGT. Trimming removed 3 bases from V and 4 bases from J, with 18 bases in between. This CDR3 has 17 residues.

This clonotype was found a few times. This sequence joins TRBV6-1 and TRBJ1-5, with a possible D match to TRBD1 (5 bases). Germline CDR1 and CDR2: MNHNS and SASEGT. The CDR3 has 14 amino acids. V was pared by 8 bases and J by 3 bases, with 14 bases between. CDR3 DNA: TGTGCCAGCGATGAGAACAGGTTCAATCAGCCCCAGCATTTT. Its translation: CASDENRFNQPQHF.

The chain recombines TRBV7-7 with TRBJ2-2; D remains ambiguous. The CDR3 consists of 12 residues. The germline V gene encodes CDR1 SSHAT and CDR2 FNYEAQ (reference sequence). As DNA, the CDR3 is TGTGCTACCCTGTTAAGACCCGGGGAGCTGTTTTTT. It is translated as CATLLRPGELFF.

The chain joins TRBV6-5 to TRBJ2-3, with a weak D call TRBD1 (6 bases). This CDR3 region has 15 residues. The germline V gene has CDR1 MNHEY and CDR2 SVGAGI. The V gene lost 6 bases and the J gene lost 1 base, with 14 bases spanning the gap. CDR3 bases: TGTGCCAGCAGCTACGGACAGAGGGGCACAGATACGCAGTATTTT. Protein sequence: CASSYGQRGTDTQYF.

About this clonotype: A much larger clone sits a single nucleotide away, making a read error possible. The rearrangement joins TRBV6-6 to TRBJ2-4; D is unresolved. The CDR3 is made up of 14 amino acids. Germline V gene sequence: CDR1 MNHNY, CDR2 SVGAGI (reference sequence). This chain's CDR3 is CTSTSTLAKNIQYF. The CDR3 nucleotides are TGTACCAGCACCTCGACCTTAGCCAAAAACATTCAGTACTTC.

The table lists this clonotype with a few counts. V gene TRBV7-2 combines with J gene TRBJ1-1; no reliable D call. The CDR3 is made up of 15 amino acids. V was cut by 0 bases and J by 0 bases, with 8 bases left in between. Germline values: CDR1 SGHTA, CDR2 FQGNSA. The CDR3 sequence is CASSLARQMNTEAFF. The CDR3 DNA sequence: TGTGCCAGCAGCTTAGCGCGGCAGATGAACACTGAAGCTTTCTTT.

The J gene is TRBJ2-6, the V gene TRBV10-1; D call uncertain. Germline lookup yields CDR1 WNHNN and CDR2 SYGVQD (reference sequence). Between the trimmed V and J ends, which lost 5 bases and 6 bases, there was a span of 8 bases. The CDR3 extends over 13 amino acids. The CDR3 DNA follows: TGCGCCAGCAGTAAGGGAACGGCCAACGTCCTGACTTTC. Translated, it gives CASSKGTANVLTF.